The 24 T cell receptor beta chains reported below all come from one sample, sequenced in a study of OX40 agonist ivuxolimab in advanced cancers. Data came from immunoSEQ multiplex PCR; TCRdb stores just in-frame clones and leaves some out. Here the sample spans more than 50,000 clones, around 85% being singletons. Sequences were derived from CD4+ or CD8+ T cells sorted from blood, sampled in a trial of the OX40 agonist ivuxolimab. The receptor set was obtained from an adult with an advanced solid tumor such as melanoma, head and neck, liver or kidney cancer.

This sequence joins TRBV5-6 and TRBJ1-1; unclear D gene. The CDR3 has 17 amino acids. CDR1 SGHDT and CDR2 YYEEEE come from the germline V gene. V was clipped by 6 bases and J by 1 base, with 22 bases between them. CDR3 residues: CASTFMQDGRQNTEAFF. The CDR3 DNA reads TGTGCCAGCACCTTTATGCAAGACGGTAGGCAGAACACTGAAGCTTTCTTT.

This clone appeared a few times. This chain links TRBV6-5 with TRBJ1-5, with D unclear. CDR3 length: 14 amino acids. The V end lost 2 bases, the J end lost 3 bases, and 8 bases lay between the germline ends. In germline, CDR1 is MNHEY, CDR2 SVGAGI. The CDR3 region is CASSYLGANQPQHF. The CDR3 nucleotides are TGTGCCAGCAGTTACCTCGGAGCCAATCAGCCCCAGCATTTT.

The CDR3 nucleotides are TGTGCCAGCAGTTCGGACAGGGGCATGAACACTGAAGCTTTCTTT. Amino acids: CASSSDRGMNTEAFF. The chain joins TRBV28 to TRBJ1-1; 9 bases are shared with TRBD1. V gave up 4 bases and J gave up 0 bases; unmatched junction bases: 3. The CDR3 is made up of 15 amino acids. Germline V lookup: CDR1 MDHEN, CDR2 SYDVKM.

The V and J genes are TRBV10-3 and TRBJ2-1, with D maybe TRBD2 (6 bases). This CDR3 comprises 13 residues. V gave up 0 bases and J gave up 7 bases, with 7 bases separating them. Germline V gene data show CDR1 as ENHRY and CDR2 as SYGVKD. The CDR3 reads CAISESGGNEQFF. CDR3 bases: TGTGCCATCAGTGAGTCGGGGGGAAATGAGCAGTTCTTC.

This rearrangement joins TRBV9 to TRBJ2-7; 9 nucleotides match TRBD1. This CDR3 contains 15 residues. Germline V CDR1 and CDR2: SGDLS, YYNGEE. J gave up 2 bases and V 1 base, and 4 bases lay outside the gene matches. The CDR3 region is CASSVMGTGTYEQYF. In DNA form, the CDR3 reads TGTGCCAGCAGCGTAATGGGGACAGGGACCTACGAGCAGTACTTC.

V and J are TRBV19 and TRBJ2-1; 7 bases map to TRBD1. CDR3 length equals 15 residues. Losses at the gene ends were 6 bases for V and 4 bases for J; bases not matched to a gene: 9. Germline CDR1 and CDR2: LNHDA and SQIVND (reference sequence). CDR3 protein: CASSPTGTAYNEQFF. The CDR3 region has the DNA TGTGCCAGTAGCCCTACCGGGACAGCATACAATGAGCAGTTCTTC.

The chain combines TRBV30 with TRBJ2-5; D is possibly TRBD2 (6 bases). Germline V gene data show CDR1 as GTSNPN and CDR2 as SVGIG (reference sequence). The CDR3 totals 15 residues. V was cut by 2 bases and J by 9 bases, with 22 bases left in between. This CDR3 reads CAWSKLEDGWGAQYF. The DNA of the CDR3 is TGTGCCTGGAGTAAATTGGAGGATGGCTGGGGGGCCCAGTACTTC.

The rearrangement uses TRBV29-1 and TRBJ1-2, with a possible D match to TRBD1 (5 bases). Germline V gene data show CDR1 as SQVTM and CDR2 as ANQGSEA. This CDR3 comprises 13 residues. With 6 bases removed from V and 1 base from J, the gap between germline ends came to 12 bases. CDR3 loop: CSVRTTDNYGYTF. The CDR3 nucleotides are TGCAGCGTCCGAACGACAGATAACTATGGCTACACCTTC.

This chain links TRBV28 with TRBJ2-2; D gene unclear. Germline V gene lookup returns CDR1 MDHEN and CDR2 SYDVKM. CDR3 size: 12 residues. Trimming removed 6 bases from V and 8 bases from J, with 10 bases in between. The CDR3 here is CASRYRRGELFF. The CDR3 coding sequence is TGTGCCAGCAGGTATAGGAGAGGGGAGCTGTTTTTT. Full variable domain (outside the CDR3, taken from reference TRBV28 and TRBJ2-2): DVKVTQSSRYLVKRTGEKVFLECVQDMDHENMFWYRQDPGLGLRLIYFSYDVKMKEKGDIPEGYSVSREKKERFSLILESASTNQTSMYLCASRYRRGELFFGEGSRLTVL.

The V and J genes are TRBV6-6 and TRBJ2-3, with D perhaps matching TRBD2 (6 bases). V dropped 6 bases and J dropped 6 bases, with 16 bases sitting between them. The CDR3 sequence is 14 residues long. Germline CDR1 reads MNHNY; CDR2 reads SVGAGI (reference sequence). The CDR3 DNA follows: TGTGCCAGCAGCCGCGGGACGGATACCGATACGCAGTATTTT. This translates into CASSRGTDTDTQYF.

The chain is built from TRBV29-1 and TRBJ2-7; D is uncertain. The germline V gene has CDR1 SQVTM and CDR2 ANQGSEA. The CDR3 is 13 amino acids. V gave up 2 bases and J gave up 0 bases, with 8 bases separating them. The CDR3 region is CSVESASSYEQYF. For the CDR3, the DNA is TGCAGCGTTGAAAGTGCCAGCTCCTACGAGCAGTACTTC.

The chain links TRBV19 to TRBJ2-4; the D gene is possibly TRBD2 (8 bases). Trimming removed 9 bases from V and 6 bases from J, with 15 bases in between. Germline V gene data show CDR1 as LNHDA and CDR2 as SQIVND (reference sequence). CDR3 length equals 13 residues. CDR3 nucleotides: TGTGCCAGCGGGAGGGGGCTCGGAAACATTCAGTACTTC. The encoded protein is CASGRGLGNIQYF. The whole variable domain, remainder taken from reference TRBV19 and TRBJ2-4, is DGGITQSPKYLFRKEGQNVTLSCEQNLNHDAMYWYRQDPGQGLRLIYYSQIVNDFQKGDIAEGYSVSREKKESFPLTVTSAQKNPTAFYLCASGRGLGNIQYFGAGTRLSVL.

This chain connects TRBV5-1 to TRBJ1-1; tentatively, D is TRBD1 (6 bases). This CDR3 is 14 amino acids long. The V gene's germline CDR1 is SGHRS and CDR2 YFSETQ. V lost 5 bases to trimming and J lost 2 bases, with 13 bases between them. The CDR3 sequence: CASRFGGLNTEAFF. The CDR3 DNA reads as TGCGCCAGCAGGTTCGGGGGCCTCAACACTGAAGCTTTCTTT.

J is TRBJ1-3 and V is TRBV30; unclear D gene. CDR3 length: 15 amino acids. Trimming cost V 0 bases and J 7 bases, with 16 bases left between them. Germline CDR1 is GTSNPN and CDR2 is SVGIG (reference sequence). CDR3 region: CAWSVGHNLGNTIYF. The CDR3 DNA is TGTGCCTGGAGTGTAGGGCATAACCTTGGGAACACCATATATTTT.

The chain joins TRBV19 to TRBJ1-2; TRBD1 agrees at 10 bases. V was clipped by 5 bases and J by 6 bases; unmatched bases: 12. In germline, CDR1 is LNHDA, CDR2 SQIVND (reference sequence). The CDR3 extends over 16 amino acids. The CDR3 DNA follows: TGTGCCAGTAGTGTCGACAGGGGGCGAACCCGAAATGGCTACACCTTC. Translated, it gives CASSVDRGRTRNGYTF.

V usage is TRBV19 and J usage is TRBJ1-3; D may be TRBD1 (6 bases). The CDR3 covers 14 residues. V was pared by 3 bases and J by 4 bases, with 10 bases between. In germline, CDR1 is LNHDA, CDR2 SQIVND (reference sequence). This chain's CDR3 is CASSILGAGNTIYF. The CDR3 bases are TGTGCCAGTAGTATTCTGGGGGCCGGAAACACCATATATTTT.

The V gene is TRBV5-5, the J gene TRBJ2-4; tentative D call: TRBD1 (6 bases). Trimming left V 4 bases short and J 7 bases short, with 12 bases between. CDR1 is SGHKS and CDR2 is YYEKEE in the germline V gene (reference sequence). This CDR3 is 13 amino acids long. The CDR3 sequence is CASSPRTDNIQYF. In DNA form, the CDR3 reads TGTGCCAGCAGCCCTAGGACAGACAACATTCAGTACTTC.

The DNA for the CDR3 is TGTGCCAGCAGCTCCGGCGGGGCGACCTTAAATGAGCAGTTCTTC. It is translated as CASSSGGATLNEQFF. V usage is TRBV28 and J usage is TRBJ2-1; D may be TRBD2 (6 bases). V shed 6 bases and J shed 7 bases, with 19 bases lying between them. The CDR3 has 15 amino acids. CDR1 MDHEN and CDR2 SYDVKM come from the germline V gene.

The chain has TRBV10-2 and TRBJ2-1; TRBD2 agrees at 12 bases. Looked up from germline, CDR1 is WSHSY and CDR2 is SAAADI. The junction had 10 bases not matched to a gene; V was cut back by 2 bases and J by 8 bases. The CDR3 consists of 17 residues. The CDR3 region is CASSEGGLAGTRDEQFF. The CDR3 nucleotides are TGCGCCAGCAGTGAGGGAGGACTAGCGGGGACTCGGGATGAGCAGTTCTTC.

The chain links TRBV18 to TRBJ2-1; no clear D. Looked up from germline, CDR1 is KGHSH and CDR2 is LQKENI. V was trimmed by 8 bases and J by 5 bases, leaving 13 bases between them. The CDR3 contains 13 residues. In DNA, the CDR3 is TGTGCCAGCGGCAGGTCGGGTGACAATGAGCAGTTCTTC. Its translation: CASGRSGDNEQFF.

V usage is TRBV6-1 and J usage is TRBJ1-5; the D gene is possibly TRBD1 (5 bases). CDR1 is MNHNS and CDR2 is SASEGT in the germline V gene. V lost 5 bases to trimming and J lost 0 bases, with 11 bases between them. The CDR3 sequence is 15 residues long. The CDR3 nucleotides read TGTGCCAGCAGTCGACCGGGGGTTAGCAATCAGCCCCAGCATTTT. Translating gives CASSRPGVSNQPQHF.

The V and J genes are TRBV5-4 and TRBJ2-3, with D unresolved. The CDR3 runs 12 residues. Germline V lookup: CDR1 SGHNT, CDR2 YYREEE (reference sequence). Trimming left V 5 bases short and J 3 bases short, with 7 bases between. CDR3: CASSSFTDTQYF. CDR3 DNA sequence: TGTGCCAGCAGTTCCTTTACAGATACGCAGTATTTT.

This chain connects TRBV6-1 to TRBJ2-7; D is ambiguous. This CDR3 is 15 amino acids long. In germline, CDR1 is MNHNS, CDR2 SASEGT. V lost 1 base and J lost 7, with 17 bases in between. The CDR3 loop is CASSEEDTRRWEQYF. Written as DNA, the CDR3 is TGTGCCAGCAGTGAAGAGGATACCCGAAGGTGGGAGCAGTACTTC.

The chain employs TRBV7-9 and TRBJ2-1; D call uncertain. The ends were cut back, 5 bases at V and 6 bases at J, with 14 bases in the middle. The CDR3 spans 14 residues. Germline values: CDR1 SEHNR, CDR2 FQNEAQ (reference sequence). DNA for the CDR3: TGTGCCAGCAGCCTCACAGACCCCGGCAATGAGCAGTTCTTC. Amino acids: CASSLTDPGNEQFF.